Reported below is one TCR beta chain. Its antigen is undetermined. The data were obtained in a study of cytomegalovirus exposure and HLA in healthy donors. Findings of the study overall: As a later analysis showed, several of the most significant clusters appeared to be linked to common viral pathogens. The investigators catalogued some 150 TCR beta chains as cytomegalovirus-associated.

PCR was performed using 60 Vbeta and 13 Jbeta primers. Measured with immunoSEQ multiplex PCR; TCRdb has only the in-frame clones, and not every one. The data show 170,000 or so clones, roughly 80% seen once. From germline, CDR1 is KGHSH and CDR2 LQKENI. This CDR3 region has 13 residues. V was pared by 1 base and J by 14 bases, with 1 base of the junction left unmatched. Sequencing used PBMCs. J is TRBJ2-2 and V is TRBV18, with 13 bases identical to TRBD2. This sequence was found in a woman aged 50 to 60 in good health and CMV-seropositive. CDR3 coding DNA: TGTGCCAGCTCACCACGGACTAGCGGGGGCCTGTTTTTT. This encodes CASSPRTSGGLFF. The full variable domain, its missing parts supplied by reference TRBV18 and TRBJ2-2, is NAGVMQNPRHLVRRRGQEARLRCSPMKGHSHVYWYRQLPEEGLKFMVYLQKENIIDESGMPKERFSAEFPKEGPSILRIQQVVRGDSAAYFCASSPRTSGGLFFGEGSRLTVL.